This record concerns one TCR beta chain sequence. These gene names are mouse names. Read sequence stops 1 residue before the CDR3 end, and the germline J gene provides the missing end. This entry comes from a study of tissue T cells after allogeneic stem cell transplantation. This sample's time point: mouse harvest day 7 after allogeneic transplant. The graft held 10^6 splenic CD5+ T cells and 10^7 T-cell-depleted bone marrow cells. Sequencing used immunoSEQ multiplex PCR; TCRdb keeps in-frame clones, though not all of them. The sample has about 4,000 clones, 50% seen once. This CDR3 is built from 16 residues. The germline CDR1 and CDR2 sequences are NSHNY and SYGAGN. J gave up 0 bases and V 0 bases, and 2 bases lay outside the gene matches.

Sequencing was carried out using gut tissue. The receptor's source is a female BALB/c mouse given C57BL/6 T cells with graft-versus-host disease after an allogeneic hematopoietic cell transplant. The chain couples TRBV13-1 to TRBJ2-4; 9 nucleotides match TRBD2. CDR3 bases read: TGTGCCAGCAGTGATGCACTGGGGGGAAGTCAAAACACCTTGTAC. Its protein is CASSDALGGSQNTLY. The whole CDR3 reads CASSDALGGSQNTLYF.